This T cell receptor beta chain came from a study of response to subunit inactivated influenza vaccine. MiXCR, applied by TCRdb to the RT-PCR reads, yields one record per CDR3 protein. The sample has 800,000 or so distinct CDR3 sequences; 21% are singletons. This clonotype appeared many times. Its antigen remains unidentified. Findings and caveats of the study: Each seasonal flu vaccination may recruit only limited new T cells, authors suggested.

The TCR sequence derives from a middle-aged man who received an inactivated influenza vaccine. The source material was PBMCs from blood, sampled 5 days after vaccination.

The CDR3 here is CASSQDGTMAYNEQFF. The CDR3 DNA reads TGCGCCAGCAGCCAAGATGGGACTATGGCCTACAATGAGCAGTTCTTC. The chain uses TRBV4-1 and TRBJ2-1, with TRBD2 identical over 7 bases. The CDR3 has 16 residues. Germline V gives CDR1 MGHRA, CDR2 YSYEKL. The V gene end was trimmed by 0 bases and the J gene end by 2 bases; junction bases not matched to a gene: 4.